Listed here is a single TCR beta chain. Its antigen is undetermined. The identical CDR3 is also encoded by other nucleotide sequences in the sample. CD45RO-negative CD8 cells positively selected for CCR7 made up the naive population, which excluded terminally differentiated effector memory CD45RA+ cells. Every immunoSEQ plate was one replicate of a subset's evenly spread DNA. The method was immunoSEQ multiplex PCR; TCRdb's version includes in-frame clones alone and lacks a portion of them. Of about 800,000 clones listed, approximately 96% are singletons. The data were taken from a study of shared clonotypes between healthy human individuals. The wider study: Contributing individuals were two females and three males aged 18 to 49. Per-donor plates numbered three CD4 naive, three CD4 memory, two CD8 naive and one CD8 memory.

This CDR3 region has 11 residues. Trimming took off 4 bases at V and 5 bases at J, with 5 bases between the two ends. Per germline, CDR1 MNHEY and CDR2 SMNVEV (reference sequence). Overall study results and limits: The study found lower generation probabilities in non-shared clonotypes than in those shared by all four donors.

The sequenced sample was naive CD8+ T cells sorted from blood. This TCR derives from a man aged 25 to 40 in good health. The chain employs TRBV27 and TRBJ2-5; D gene unclear. CDR3 protein: CASSYGETQYF. The CDR3 coding sequence is TGTGCCAGCAGTTACGGCGAGACCCAGTACTTC.